One T cell receptor beta chain is described in this entry. This specimen belongs to a study of blood T cell repertoires in COVID-19. The wider study: PBMCs, B-cell-depleted T cells, or T cells were the source of the cDNA or gDNA that made up the material.

Measured with immunoSEQ multiplex PCR; TCRdb has only the in-frame clones, and not every one. The table shows fewer than 150,000 clones, with about 80% occurring only once. Germline loops: CDR1 MGHDK, CDR2 SYGVNS. The germline V and J ends were trimmed by 1 base and 4 bases, with 13 bases remaining between them. There are 16 residues in the CDR3. The sequence derives from a human donor in a cohort sampled during active COVID-19. V and J are TRBV25-1 and TRBJ2-2; D might be TRBD1 (5 bases). Input material: peripheral blood. The CDR3 coding sequence is TGTGCCAGCAGTGAATTAGGACACCCGAGCACCGGGGAGCTGTTTTTT. Translation: CASSELGHPSTGELFF.